The entry below describes one T cell receptor beta chain. Its specificity is unknown. These data come from a study of long-term antiretroviral therapy in people with HIV. At survey level, the immunoSEQ assay was run in its v3.0 version. Per-sample TRB depth target: about 40,000-55,000 T-cell genomes. The assay was immunoSEQ multiplex PCR, and TCRdb's table has in-frame clones only and misses some. This table holds about 18,000 clones, around 92% found once. Study outcomes and limitations: Although diversity increased after ART, it remained lower than in transplant donor controls. The study collected no data on ART adherence, viral resistance or therapy changes.

The CDR3 length is 16 residues. Losses at the gene ends were 1 base for V and 1 base for J; bases not matched to a gene: 7. Germline V CDR1 and CDR2: MGHRA, YSYEKL. The clonotype was recovered from a man in his forties or fifties with HIV. The rearrangement joins TRBV4-1 to TRBJ2-7; 7 positions agree with TRBD1. Sequencing was performed on unsorted PBMCs, taken 3 years after starting antiretroviral therapy. CDR3 nucleotides: TGCGCCAGCAGCCAAGGGGGACAGTCAGTTTCCTACGAGCAGTACTTC. Translation: CASSQGGQSVSYEQYF.